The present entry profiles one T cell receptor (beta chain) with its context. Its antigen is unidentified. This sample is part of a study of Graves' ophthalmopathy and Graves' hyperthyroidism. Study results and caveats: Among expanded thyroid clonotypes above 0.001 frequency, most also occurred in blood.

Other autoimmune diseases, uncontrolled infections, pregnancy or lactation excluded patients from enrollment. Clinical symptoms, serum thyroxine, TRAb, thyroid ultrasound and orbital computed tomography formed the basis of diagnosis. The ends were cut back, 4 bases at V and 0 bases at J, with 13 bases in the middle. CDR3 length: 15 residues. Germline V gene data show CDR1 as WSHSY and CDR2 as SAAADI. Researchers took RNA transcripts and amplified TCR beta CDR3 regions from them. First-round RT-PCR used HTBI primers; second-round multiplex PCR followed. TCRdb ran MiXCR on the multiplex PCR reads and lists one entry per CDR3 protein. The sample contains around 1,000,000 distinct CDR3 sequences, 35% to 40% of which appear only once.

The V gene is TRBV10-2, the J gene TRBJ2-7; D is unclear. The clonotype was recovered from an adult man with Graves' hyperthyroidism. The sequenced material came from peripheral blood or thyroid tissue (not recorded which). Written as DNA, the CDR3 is TGCGCCAGCAGTGCCGGGTGGGATCCCTCCTACGAGCAGTACTTC. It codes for CASSAGWDPSYEQYF.